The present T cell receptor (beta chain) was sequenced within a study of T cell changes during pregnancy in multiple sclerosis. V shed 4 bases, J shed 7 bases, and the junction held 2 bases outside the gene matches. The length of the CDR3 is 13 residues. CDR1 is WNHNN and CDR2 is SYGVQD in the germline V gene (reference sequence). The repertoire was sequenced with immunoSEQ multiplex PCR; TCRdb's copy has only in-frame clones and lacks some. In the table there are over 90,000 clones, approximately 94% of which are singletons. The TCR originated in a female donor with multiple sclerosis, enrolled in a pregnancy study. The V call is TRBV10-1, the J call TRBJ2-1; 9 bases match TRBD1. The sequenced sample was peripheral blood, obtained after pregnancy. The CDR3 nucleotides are TGCGCCAGCAGTGTACAGGGGGCTAATGAGCAGTTCTTC. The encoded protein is CASSVQGANEQFF.